The 18 T cell receptor beta chains below come from one sample, sequenced in a study of CXCR3-negative and CXCR3-positive naive CD8 T cells. 5' RACE that incorporated UMI labels was used to prepare the TRB cDNA libraries. TCRdb reanalyzed the 5' RACE reads and collapses them to one entry per CDR3 protein, without DNA. The sample spans approximately 58,000 distinct CDR3 sequences; the ten largest clones claim 0.4% to 0.5%. Sequenced input: naive CXCR3- CD8+ T cells from blood. The subset: CD45RO-CCR7+CD27+CD95- naive CD8+ T cells lacking CXCR3 (TNR3-). These TCRs come from a human donor in good health. Some clones in this sample may be carry-over from other donors' samples.

J is TRBJ2-1 and V is TRBV28; TCRdb indicates TRBD2, and absent DNA this call remains unverified. This CDR3 comprises 18 residues. From germline, CDR1 is MDHEN and CDR2 SYDVKM. The CDR3 spells CASSFPRGASGVYNEQFF.

The rearrangement uses TRBV5-1 and TRBJ2-1; without DNA, the TCRdb call of TRBD2 cannot be checked. The CDR3 is 15 residues long. Germline lookup yields CDR1 SGHRS and CDR2 YFSETQ. The CDR3 spells CASSLSSGSRYEQFF.

The rearrangement links TRBV12-3 or TRBV12-4 to TRBJ2-7; no DNA is available, so the TRBD2 call from TCRdb remains unchecked. This CDR3 contains 16 residues. The chain's CDR3 is CASSPLTSGPTYEQYF.

The CDR3 loop reads CASSFHPDRPEQETQYF. This chain uses TRBV7-9 with TRBJ2-5; the TCRdb call, TRBD1, lacks DNA for checking. Looked up from germline, CDR1 is SEHNR and CDR2 is FQNEAQ (reference sequence). The CDR3 runs 17 residues.

The J gene is TRBJ1-1, the V gene TRBV4-2. Germline V gives CDR1 LGHNA, CDR2 YNFKEQ. The CDR3 is made up of 15 amino acids. The CDR3 is CASSQDRGHDTEAFF.

The rearrangement joins TRBV6-6 to TRBJ1-5; TCRdb proposes TRBD1, but this gene call is untestable without DNA. Germline CDR1 is MNHNY and CDR2 is SVGAGI (reference sequence). The CDR3 consists of 17 residues. This CDR3 reads CASSSLWDSDSNQPQHF.

The rearrangement joins TRBV7-8 to TRBJ2-5; the TCRdb call, TRBD1, lacks DNA for checking. CDR1 is SGHVS and CDR2 is FQNEAQ in the germline V gene. CDR3 length: 18 residues. The CDR3 sequence is CASSPKHLKGGVEETQYF. The whole variable domain, filled in from reference TRBV7-8 and TRBJ2-5, reads GAGVSQSPRYKVAKRGQDVALRCDPISGHVSLFWYQQALGQGPEFLTYFQNEAQLDKSGLPSDRFFAERPEGSVSTLKIQRTQQEDSAVYLCASSPKHLKGGVEETQYFGPGTRLLVL.

The CDR3 reads CASSPTMDGFVKYF. V usage is TRBV12-3 or TRBV12-4 and J usage is TRBJ2-3. CDR3 length equals 14 residues.

V and J are TRBV12-3 or TRBV12-4 and TRBJ2-3; the TCRdb D gene call, TRBD1, has no DNA to confirm it. The CDR3 consists of 11 residues. This CDR3 reads CASSSGQGGNF.

CDR3 in amino acids: CASSPPGQNTYEQYF. The chain carries TRBV7-2 and TRBJ2-7; with no DNA, the TCRdb D assignment of TRBD1 cannot be verified. From germline, CDR1 is SGHTA and CDR2 FQGNSA. The CDR3 consists of 15 residues.

The V gene is TRBV4-3, the J gene TRBJ1-2; TCRdb gives TRBD1 as the D gene, but with no DNA this cannot be confirmed. CDR1 and CDR2 (germline): LGHNA, YSLEER. The CDR3 spans 15 residues. The CDR3 region is CASSHPGGASGGYTF.

The rearrangement uses TRBV28 and TRBJ1-1. Germline V CDR1 and CDR2: MDHEN, SYDVKM. The CDR3 has 13 residues. CDR3 sequence reads: CASMDLMNTEAFF.

The chain combines TRBV6-2 or TRBV6-3 with TRBJ2-5. Germline assignment: CDR1 MNHEY and CDR2 SVGEGT. The CDR3 consists of 13 residues. The CDR3 spells CASSYSLVETQYF.

This CDR3 is CASSTPVETRETQYF. This rearrangement joins TRBV21-1 to TRBJ2-5; TCRdb returns TRBD1, unconfirmable since there is no DNA. TRBV21-1 is marked as a pseudogene. The CDR3 runs to 15 residues.

CDR3: CASSLGDRIPF. The chain combines TRBV12-3 or TRBV12-4 with TRBJ2-5; TCRdb lists TRBD1, though no DNA is available to test this call. The CDR3 contains 11 residues.

The chain has TRBV4-3 and TRBJ2-1. From germline, CDR1 is LGHNA and CDR2 YSLEER. The CDR3 has 13 residues. The CDR3: CASSQDIGDEQFF.

V and J are TRBV20-1 and TRBJ2-5. Per germline, CDR1 DFQATT and CDR2 SNEGSKA (reference sequence). The CDR3 is 11 amino acids. The CDR3 sequence is CSARDTGTQYF.

This sequence joins TRBV28 and TRBJ2-3; as DNA is missing, the TRBD2 call by TCRdb cannot be tested. The CDR3 extends over 16 amino acids. CDR1 and CDR2 from the germline V gene are MDHEN and SYDVKM. The CDR3 reads CASSSLAGASTDTQYF.